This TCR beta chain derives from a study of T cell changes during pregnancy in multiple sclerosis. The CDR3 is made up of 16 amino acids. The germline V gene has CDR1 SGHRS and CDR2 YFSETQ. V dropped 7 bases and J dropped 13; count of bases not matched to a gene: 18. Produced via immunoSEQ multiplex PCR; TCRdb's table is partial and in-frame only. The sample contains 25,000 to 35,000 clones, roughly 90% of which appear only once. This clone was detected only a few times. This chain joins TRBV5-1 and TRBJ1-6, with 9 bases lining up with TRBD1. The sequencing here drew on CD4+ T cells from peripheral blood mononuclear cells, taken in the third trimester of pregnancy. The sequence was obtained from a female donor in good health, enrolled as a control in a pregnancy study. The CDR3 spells CASGENIPGQGSPLHF. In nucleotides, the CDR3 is TGCGCCAGCGGTGAGAATATACCGGGACAGGGATCGCCCCTCCACTTT.